This T cell receptor beta chain was profiled in a study of blood T cells in healthy people across ages. This clonotype was seen only a few times. V was pared by 1 base and J by 0 bases, with 13 bases between. The germline V gene has CDR1 MNHNS and CDR2 SASEGT. The CDR3 sequence is 18 residues long. A second PCR, run for about 7 to 11 cycles, used a sample-barcoded 5' primer plus a J-beta primer mix. Through a template-switch adaptor with 12 random nucleotides, each cDNA molecule received a tag. TCRdb re-called the 5' RACE reads with MiXCR, one entry per CDR3 protein. The repertoire holds around 1,900,000 distinct CDR3 sequences, roughly 43% seen once, with more than 20% in the top ten.

The source is a human donor in good health. The chain joins TRBV6-1 to TRBJ2-6; a weak D match, TRBD2 (7 bases). Sequencing used blood. CDR3: CASSEVGGPFSGANVLTF. In nucleotides, the CDR3 is TGTGCCAGCAGTGAAGTCGGGGGGCCCTTCTCTGGGGCCAACGTCCTGACTTTC.